Listed below are T cell receptor beta chains from one sample, sequenced in a study of shared clonotypes between healthy human individuals. Using immunoSEQ multiplex PCR, the repertoire was profiled, and TCRdb retains in-frame clones only, with some absent. The sample lists 2 million to 2.5 million clones, 85% to 95% occurring once. The sample was naive CD4+ T cells sorted from blood. Receptors originate from a man aged 18 to 29 in good health. Both conserved end residues are part of each CDR3. A D gene is named only where the DNA matches it firmly. Where a row states a size, it is once, few, many or the class of an expanded clone; other rows omit it.

J,D,size,V,CDR3,DNA
TRBJ2-1,TRBD2,NA,TRBV7-2,CASSPASGRAKGQFF,TGTGCCAGCAGCCCGGCTAGCGGGAGGGCGAAAGGGCAGTTCTTC
TRBJ1-3,NA,NA,TRBV5-1,CASSLDTEGNTIYF,TGCGCCAGCAGCTTGGACACGGAAGGAAACACCATATATTTT
TRBJ2-3,NA,NA,TRBV5-1,CASSSGPSPAGYTQYF,TGCGCCAGCAGCTCCGGCCCTTCCCCTGCCGGATATACGCAGTATTTT
TRBJ1-2,TRBD1,NA,TRBV18,CASSGTGTGVYGYTF,TGTGCCAGCTCAGGAACCGGGACAGGGGTCTATGGCTACACCTTC
TRBJ2-3,TRBD2,NA,TRBV5-1,CASSLDLAGPRDTQYF,TGCGCCAGCAGCTTGGATCTAGCGGGCCCTCGGGATACGCAGTATTTT
TRBJ1-1,NA,NA,TRBV29-1,CSVEPRMNTEAFF,TGCAGCGTTGAACCTCGTATGAACACTGAAGCTTTCTTT
TRBJ2-5,NA,NA,TRBV15,CATSRPSMETQYF,TGTGCCACCAGCAGACCCAGCATGGAGACCCAGTACTTC
TRBJ2-7,TRBD1,once,TRBV19,CASSYRDSASYEQYF,TGTGCCAGTAGCTACCGGGACAGTGCCTCCTACGAGCAGTACTTC
TRBJ1-4,TRBD1,NA,TRBV4-1,CASSLTGGPNEKRFF,TGCGCCAGCAGCCTAACAGGGGGCCCTAATGAAAAACGGTTTTTT
TRBJ2-7,NA,NA,TRBV10-2,CASSETMAGYEQYF,TGCGCCAGCAGTGAGACTATGGCGGGCTACGAGCAGTACTTC
TRBJ1-4,TRBD1,once,TRBV19,CASSQTGTGNEKLFF,TGTGCCAGTAGTCAAACAGGGACAGGGAATGAAAAACTGTTTTTT
TRBJ1-1,NA,NA,TRBV27,CASSLNPNTEAFF,TGTGCCAGCAGTTTAAACCCCAACACTGAAGCTTTCTTT
TRBJ2-7,TRBD2,NA,TRBV5-1,CASSLVLAGTSEQYF,TGCGCCAGCAGCTTGGTGTTAGCGGGAACGAGCGAGCAGTACTTC
TRBJ1-2,NA,NA,TRBV30,CAWSVSRGGGYTF,TGTGCCTGGAGTGTGAGCCGGGGAGGTGGCTACACCTTC
TRBJ1-2,NA,NA,TRBV6-1,CAISDSLGRYYGYTF,TGTGCCATCAGTGACTCGCTCGGACGGTACTATGGCTACACCTTC
TRBJ1-6,NA,NA,TRBV6-5,CASSSGSYNSPLHF,TGTGCCAGCAGTTCCGGGTCCTATAATTCACCCCTCCACTTT
TRBJ1-5,NA,NA,TRBV19,CASRYTGLDSNQPQHF,TGTGCCAGTAGATATACAGGGCTTGATAGCAATCAGCCCCAGCATTTT
TRBJ1-1,TRBD1,NA,TRBV30,CAWTQGRTEAFF,TGTGCCTGGACACAGGGGAGAACTGAAGCTTTCTTT
TRBJ1-5,NA,NA,TRBV27,CASSNGANSNQPQHF,TGTGCCAGCAGCAACGGGGCCAATAGCAATCAGCCCCAGCATTTT
TRBJ1-2,TRBD1,NA,TRBV18,CASSPRTGEANYGYTF,TGTGCCAGCTCACCAAGGACAGGTGAAGCTAACTATGGCTACACCTTC
TRBJ2-7,TRBD2,NA,TRBV9,CASSPASGGYEQYF,TGTGCCAGCTCACCCGCTAGCGGGGGGTACGAGCAGTACTTC
TRBJ2-3,NA,NA,TRBV25-1,CASSEYQGISTDTQYF,TGTGCCAGCAGTGAATATCAGGGGATTAGCACAGATACGCAGTATTTT
TRBJ2-5,NA,NA,TRBV10-3,CAISESWGETQYF,TGTGCCATCAGTGAGTCGTGGGGGGAGACCCAGTACTTC
TRBJ1-3,NA,NA,TRBV11-3,CASSSDREGNTIYF,TGTGCCAGCAGCTCGGACAGAGAGGGAAACACCATATATTTT
TRBJ2-1,NA,NA,TRBV7-2,CASSLGLGINEQFF,TGTGCCAGCAGCTTAGGATTAGGAATCAATGAGCAGTTCTTC
TRBJ2-3,TRBD1,NA,TRBV6-1,CASSGDRGRDTQYF,TGTGCCAGCAGTGGGGACAGGGGGCGCGATACGCAGTATTTT
TRBJ2-7,NA,NA,TRBV5-8,CASSSPSGYYEQYF,TGTGCCAGCAGCTCCCCCTCGGGTTACTACGAGCAGTACTTC
TRBJ2-2,NA,NA,TRBV5-4,CASSSGTPNTGELFF,TGTGCCAGCAGCAGCGGGACACCTAACACCGGGGAGCTGTTTTTT
TRBJ2-1,NA,NA,TRBV6-1,CASSAQGRENSYNEQFF,TGTGCCAGCAGTGCCCAGGGGCGGGAGAACTCCTACAATGAGCAGTTCTTC
TRBJ2-2,NA,NA,TRBV6-5,CASTSGATNTGELFF,TGTGCCAGCACCTCGGGGGCAACGAACACCGGGGAGCTGTTTTTT
TRBJ2-7,NA,NA,TRBV10-3,CAISAREYEQYF,TGTGCCATCAGTGCTCGGGAATACGAGCAGTACTTC
TRBJ2-5,TRBD2,NA,TRBV28,CASRSGLAYQETQYF,TGTGCCAGCAGGTCGGGACTAGCGTATCAAGAGACCCAGTACTTC
TRBJ2-7,NA,NA,TRBV5-5,CASSLVHGYEQYF,TGTGCCAGCAGCTTGGTCCATGGCTACGAGCAGTACTTC
TRBJ2-3,TRBD2,NA,TRBV6-1,CASSGSKSGTYTDTQYF,TGTGCCAGCAGTGGCTCGAAGAGCGGGACCTACACAGATACGCAGTATTTT
TRBJ2-5,NA,NA,TRBV5-1,CASSLAERETQYF,TGCGCCAGCAGCTTGGCTGAGAGGGAGACCCAGTACTTC
TRBJ2-7,TRBD2,NA,TRBV5-1,CASSTGLAGGPEQYF,TGCGCCAGCAGTACCGGACTAGCGGGAGGGCCCGAGCAGTACTTC